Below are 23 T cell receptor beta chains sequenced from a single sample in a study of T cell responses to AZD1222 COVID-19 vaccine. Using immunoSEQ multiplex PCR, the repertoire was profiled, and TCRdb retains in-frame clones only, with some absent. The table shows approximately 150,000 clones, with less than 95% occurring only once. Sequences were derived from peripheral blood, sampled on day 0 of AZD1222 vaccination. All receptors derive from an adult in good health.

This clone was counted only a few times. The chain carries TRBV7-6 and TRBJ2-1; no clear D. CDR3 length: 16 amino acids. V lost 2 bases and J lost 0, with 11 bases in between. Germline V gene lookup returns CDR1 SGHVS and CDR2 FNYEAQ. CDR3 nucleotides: TGTGCCAGCAGCTTATATCACCCAAGCTCCTACAATGAGCAGTTCTTC. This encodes CASSLYHPSSYNEQFF.

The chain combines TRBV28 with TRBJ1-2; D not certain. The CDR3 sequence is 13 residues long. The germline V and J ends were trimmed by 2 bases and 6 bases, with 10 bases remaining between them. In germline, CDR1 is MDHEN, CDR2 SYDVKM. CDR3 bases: TGTGCCAGCAGTTTAAATGGAAGGGATGGCTACACCTTC. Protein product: CASSLNGRDGYTF.

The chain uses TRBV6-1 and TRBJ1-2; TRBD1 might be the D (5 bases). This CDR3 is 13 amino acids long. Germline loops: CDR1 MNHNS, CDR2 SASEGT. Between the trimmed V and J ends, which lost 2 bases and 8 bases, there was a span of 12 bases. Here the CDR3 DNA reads TGTGCCAGCAGTGAAAGGGGCGCGAGAGGCTACACCTTC. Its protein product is CASSERGARGYTF.

DNA for the CDR3: TGTGCCAGCAGTGATAGGCGGGGATCAGAGACCCAGTACTTC. Translating it yields CASSDRRGSETQYF. The chain joins TRBV2 to TRBJ2-5; D might be TRBD2 (6 bases). CDR3 size: 14 residues. Trimming stripped 3 bases from V and 4 bases from J, with 12 bases between. Per the germline V gene, CDR1 is SNHLY and CDR2 is FYNNEI.

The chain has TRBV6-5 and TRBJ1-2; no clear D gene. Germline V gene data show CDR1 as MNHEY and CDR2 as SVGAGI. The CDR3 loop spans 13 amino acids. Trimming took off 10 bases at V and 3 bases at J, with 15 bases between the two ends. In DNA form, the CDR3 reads TGTGCCACCCGATCGGGCACCCACTATGGCTACACCTTC. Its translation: CATRSGTHYGYTF.

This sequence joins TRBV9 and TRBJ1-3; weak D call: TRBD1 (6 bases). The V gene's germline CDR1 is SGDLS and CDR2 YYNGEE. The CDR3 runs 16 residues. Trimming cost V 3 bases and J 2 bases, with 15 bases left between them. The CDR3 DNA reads TGTGCCAGCAGCGCGCAAACAGGGAGAGCTGGAAACACCATATATTTT. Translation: CASSAQTGRAGNTIYF.

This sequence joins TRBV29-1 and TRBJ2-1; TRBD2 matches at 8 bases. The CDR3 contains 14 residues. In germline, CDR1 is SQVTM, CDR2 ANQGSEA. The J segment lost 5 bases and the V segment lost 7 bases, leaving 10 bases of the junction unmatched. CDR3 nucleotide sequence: TGCAGCGCCGAAGGGGCGGGGGGCAACAATGAGCAGTTCTTC. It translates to CSAEGAGGNNEQFF.

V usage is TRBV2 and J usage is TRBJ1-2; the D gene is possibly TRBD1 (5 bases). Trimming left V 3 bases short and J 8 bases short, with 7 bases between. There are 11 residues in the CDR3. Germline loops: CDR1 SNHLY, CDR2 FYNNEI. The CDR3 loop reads CASSEWDGYTF. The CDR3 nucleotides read TGTGCCAGCAGTGAGTGGGACGGCTACACCTTC. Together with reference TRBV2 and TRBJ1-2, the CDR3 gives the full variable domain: EPEVTQTPSHQVTQMGQEVILRCVPISNHLYFYWYRQILGQKVEFLVSFYNNEISEKSEIFDDQFSVERPDGSNFTLKIRSTKLEDSAMYFCASSEWDGYTFGSGTRLTVV.

The CDR3 bases are TGTGCCAGCAGCTTAGTCGGGGATCAGCCCCAGCATTTT. Protein: CASSLVGDQPQHF. The rearrangement joins TRBV7-9 to TRBJ1-5; no firm D call. CDR3 length: 13 residues. The V end lost 1 base, the J end lost 5 bases, and 6 bases lay between the germline ends. CDR1 is SEHNR and CDR2 is FQNEAQ in the germline V gene (reference sequence). The full variable domain, its missing parts supplied by reference TRBV7-9 and TRBJ1-5, is DTGVSQNPRHKITKRGQNVTFRCDPISEHNRLYWYRQTLGQGPEFLTYFQNEAQLEKSRLLSDRFSAERPKGSFSTLEIQRTEQGDSAMYLCASSLVGDQPQHFGDGTRLSIL.

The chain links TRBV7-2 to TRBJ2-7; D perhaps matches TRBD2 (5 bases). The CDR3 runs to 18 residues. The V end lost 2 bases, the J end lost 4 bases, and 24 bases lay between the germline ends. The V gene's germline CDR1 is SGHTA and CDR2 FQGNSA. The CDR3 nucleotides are TGTGCCAGCAGCTTAAAACCCCATACTAGTCTGGCGACGTACGAGCAGTACGTC. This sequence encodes CASSLKPHTSLATYEQYV.

The CDR3 loop is CSASGDYEQYV. The CDR3 coding sequence is TGCAGTGCTAGCGGGGATTACGAGCAGTACGTC. The chain joins TRBV20-1 to TRBJ2-7; D might be TRBD2 (5 bases). The ends were cut back, 3 bases at V and 4 bases at J, with 7 bases in the middle. Germline V CDR1 and CDR2: DFQATT, SNEGSKA (reference sequence). The CDR3 totals 11 residues.

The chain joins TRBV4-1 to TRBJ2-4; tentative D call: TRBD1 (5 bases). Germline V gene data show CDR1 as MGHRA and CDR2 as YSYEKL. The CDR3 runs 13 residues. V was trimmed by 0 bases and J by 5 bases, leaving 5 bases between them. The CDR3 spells CASSQDRENIQYF. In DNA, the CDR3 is TGCGCCAGCAGCCAAGACAGGGAAAACATTCAGTACTTC.

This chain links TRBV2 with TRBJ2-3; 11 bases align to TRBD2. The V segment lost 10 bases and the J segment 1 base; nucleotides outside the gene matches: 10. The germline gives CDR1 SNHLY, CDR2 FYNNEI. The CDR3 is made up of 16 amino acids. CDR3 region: CATLGLADRGTDTQYF. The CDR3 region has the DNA TGTGCCACCTTGGGACTAGCGGACCGAGGCACAGATACGCAGTATTTT.

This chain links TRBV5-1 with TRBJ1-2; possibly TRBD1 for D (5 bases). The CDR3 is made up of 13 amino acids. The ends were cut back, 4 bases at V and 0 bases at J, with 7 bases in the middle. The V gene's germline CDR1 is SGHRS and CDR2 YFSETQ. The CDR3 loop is CASSAGTNYGYTF. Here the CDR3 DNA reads TGCGCCAGCAGCGCAGGGACTAACTATGGCTACACCTTC.

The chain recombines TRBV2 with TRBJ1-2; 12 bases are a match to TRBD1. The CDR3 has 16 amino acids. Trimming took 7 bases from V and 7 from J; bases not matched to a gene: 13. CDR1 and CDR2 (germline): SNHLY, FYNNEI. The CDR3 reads CASTRGTGGGGAGYTF. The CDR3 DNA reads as TGTGCCAGCACCCGAGGGACAGGGGGCGGAGGAGCTGGCTACACCTTC.

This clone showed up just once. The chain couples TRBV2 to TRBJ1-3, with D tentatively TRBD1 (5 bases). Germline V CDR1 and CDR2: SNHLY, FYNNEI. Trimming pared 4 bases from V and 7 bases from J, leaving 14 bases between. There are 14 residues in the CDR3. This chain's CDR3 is CASSARDRWNTIYF. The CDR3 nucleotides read TGTGCCAGCAGTGCTAGGGACCGATGGAACACCATATATTTT.

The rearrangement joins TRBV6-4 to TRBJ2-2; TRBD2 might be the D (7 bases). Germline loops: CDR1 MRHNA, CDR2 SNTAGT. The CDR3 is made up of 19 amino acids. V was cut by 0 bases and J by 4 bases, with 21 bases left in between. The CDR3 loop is CASSDSNSDGGHVTGELFF. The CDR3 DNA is TGTGCCAGCAGTGACTCGAACTCTGACGGGGGGCATGTCACCGGGGAGCTGTTTTTT.

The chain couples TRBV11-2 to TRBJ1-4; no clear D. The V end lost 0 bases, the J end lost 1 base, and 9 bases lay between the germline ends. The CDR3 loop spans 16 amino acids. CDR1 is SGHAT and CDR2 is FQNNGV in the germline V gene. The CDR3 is CASSLDLWGTNEKLFF. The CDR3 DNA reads TGTGCCAGCAGCTTAGATCTTTGGGGAACTAATGAAAAACTGTTTTTT.

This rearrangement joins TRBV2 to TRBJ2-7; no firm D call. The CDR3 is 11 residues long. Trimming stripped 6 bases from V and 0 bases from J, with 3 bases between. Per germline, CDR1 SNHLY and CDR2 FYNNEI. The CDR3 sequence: CASSPSYEQYV. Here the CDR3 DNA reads TGTGCCAGCAGCCCCTCCTACGAGCAGTACGTC.

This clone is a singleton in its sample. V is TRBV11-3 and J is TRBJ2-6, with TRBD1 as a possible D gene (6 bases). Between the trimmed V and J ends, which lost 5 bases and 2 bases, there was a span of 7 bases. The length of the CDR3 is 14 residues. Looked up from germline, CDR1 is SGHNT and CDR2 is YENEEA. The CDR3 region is CASSPGAGANVLTF. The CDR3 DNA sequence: TGTGCCAGCAGCCCAGGGGCTGGGGCCAACGTCCTGACTTTC.

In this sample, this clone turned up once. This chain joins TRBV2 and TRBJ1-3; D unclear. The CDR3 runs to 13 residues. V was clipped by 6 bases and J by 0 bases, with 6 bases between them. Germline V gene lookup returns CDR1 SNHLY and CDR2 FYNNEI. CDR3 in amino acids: CASRDSSGNTIYF. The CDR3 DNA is TGTGCCAGCAGGGACTCCTCTGGAAACACCATATATTTT.

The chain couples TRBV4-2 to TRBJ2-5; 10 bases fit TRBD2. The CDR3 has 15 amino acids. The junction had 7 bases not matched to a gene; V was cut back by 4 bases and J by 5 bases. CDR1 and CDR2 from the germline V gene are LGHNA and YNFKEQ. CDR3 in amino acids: CASSRTAGLAETQYF. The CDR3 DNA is TGTGCCAGCAGCCGAACGGCGGGACTAGCGGAGACCCAGTACTTC.

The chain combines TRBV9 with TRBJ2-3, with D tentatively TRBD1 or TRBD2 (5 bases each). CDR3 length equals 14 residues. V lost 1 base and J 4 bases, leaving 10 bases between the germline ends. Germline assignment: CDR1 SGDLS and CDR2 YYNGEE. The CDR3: CASSVLGVPDTQYF. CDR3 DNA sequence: TGTGCCAGCAGCGTATTGGGGGTCCCAGATACGCAGTATTTT.